A single sample gave rise to the 10 T cell receptor beta chains below, sequenced in a study of metastatic and nonmetastatic thyroid tumors. With MiXCR, TCRdb reprocessed the PCR reads. The sample holds around 40,000 clones, approximately 15% seen once. Nobody among the patients had been given any treatment before thyroid surgery. The sample consisted of blood. Receptor source: a female donor with papillary thyroid cancer or a benign thyroid nodule (not recorded which). Some clones in this sample may be carry-over from other donors' samples.

This chain links TRBV6-5 with TRBJ1-6; tentatively, D is TRBD1 (5 bases). The CDR3 extends over 15 amino acids. Per germline, CDR1 MNHEY and CDR2 SVGAGI. With 7 bases removed from V and 9 bases from J, the gap between germline ends came to 19 bases. CDR3 in amino acids: CASKRTDLGTSPLHF. CDR3 coding DNA: TGTGCCAGCAAAAGAACCGACCTCGGGACTTCACCCCTCCACTTT.

This clone was counted at least ten times. V and J are TRBV5-1 and TRBJ1-6; D may be TRBD1 (5 bases). The CDR3 extends over 13 amino acids. V was trimmed by 5 bases and J by 9 bases, leaving 12 bases between them. Germline CDR1 and CDR2: SGHRS and YFSETQ. The CDR3 sequence is CASREGRTSPLHF. The CDR3, as DNA: TGCGCCAGCAGGGAGGGGAGAACTTCACCCCTCCACTTT. Supplemented by reference TRBV5-1 and TRBJ1-6, the full variable domain reads KAGVTQTPRYLIKTRGQQVTLSCSPISGHRSVSWYQQTPGQGLQFLFEYFSETQRNKGNFPGRFSGRQFSNSRSEMNVSTLELGDSALYLCASREGRTSPLHFGNGTRLTVT.

Worth noting for this clone: The CDR3 end shows no conserved phenylalanine or tryptophan, and so a read error is likely. The chain is built from TRBV9 and TRBJ2-7; 7 positions match TRBD1. This CDR3 region has 14 residues. V lost 4 bases and J lost 5; bases outside the gene matches: 9. From germline, CDR1 is SGDLS and CDR2 YYNGEE. CDR3 DNA sequence: TGTGCCAGCAGCACAGGGACAGTCGTGAACGAGCAGTACCTC. This sequence encodes CASSTGTVVNEQYL.

This clone occurred many times. Other DNA sequences in the same sample also yield this CDR3. The chain recombines TRBV6-1 with TRBJ1-2; D might be TRBD1 (6 bases). The CDR3 runs 12 residues. The germline gives CDR1 MNHNS, CDR2 SASEGT. Trimming removed 5 bases from V and 12 bases from J, with 16 bases in between. The CDR3 region is CASSLREGTNTF. The CDR3 region has the DNA TGTGCCAGCAGTCTCCGGGAGGGGACAAACACCTTC.

Worth noting for this clone: Other DNA sequences in this specimen translate into the identical CDR3. V gene TRBV4-1 combines with J gene TRBJ1-1, with D perhaps TRBD1 (5 bases). The CDR3 has 14 residues. Germline V lookup: CDR1 MGHRA, CDR2 YSYEKL. Trimming removed 3 bases at V and 4 bases at J, with 12 bases between. As DNA, the CDR3 is TGCGCCAGCAGCCAGGCCAGGGCCGGCACTGAAGCTTTCTTT. This sequence encodes CASSQARAGTEAFF.

The chain links TRBV6-5 to TRBJ2-2; 13 nucleotides match TRBD2. The length of the CDR3 is 18 residues. V dropped 10 bases and J dropped 9; count of bases not matched to a gene: 20. Germline CDR1 reads MNHEY; CDR2 reads SVGAGI. CDR3 bases: TGTGCCATCGAAAACTTGGGACTAGCGGGGCAGAACACTTGGGAGCTGTTTTTT. Translated, it gives CAIENLGLAGQNTWELFF.

This clone appeared many times. Additional DNA sequences in this sample encode the identical CDR3. The V call is TRBV29-1, the J call TRBJ2-6; D unresolved. The CDR3 is 14 amino acids. The germline gives CDR1 SQVTM, CDR2 ANQGSEA. With 0 bases removed from V and 4 bases from J, the gap between germline ends came to 7 bases. The CDR3 region has the DNA TGCAGCGTTGAAGATCAAGGGGGGGCCAACGTCCTGACTTTC. Amino acid sequence: CSVEDQGGANVLTF. The whole variable domain, filled in from reference TRBV29-1 and TRBJ2-6, reads SAVISQKPSRDICQRGTSLTIQCQVDSQVTMMFWYRQQPGQSLTLIATANQGSEATYESGFVIDKFPISRPNLTFSTLTVSNMSPEDSSIYLCSVEDQGGANVLTFGAGSRLTVL.

The chain links TRBV20-1 to TRBJ2-2; the D call may be TRBD1 or TRBD2 (5 bases each). The V gene's germline CDR1 is DFQATT and CDR2 SNEGSKA (reference sequence). The CDR3 is 13 amino acids. V was pared by 6 bases and J by 1 base, with 9 bases between. The CDR3 loop is CSARDENTGELFF. In DNA form, the CDR3 reads TGCAGTGCCAGGGACGAGAACACCGGGGAGCTGTTTTTT.

This clone was counted only a few times. The chain combines TRBV6-1 with TRBJ2-7; D is perhaps TRBD1 or TRBD2 (6 bases each). The V gene lost 7 bases and the J gene lost 3 bases, with 16 bases spanning the gap. The CDR3 loop spans 14 amino acids. Per germline, CDR1 MNHNS and CDR2 SASEGT. The CDR3 DNA reads TGTGCCAGCACCCCCGGGGGACACCACTACGAGCAGTACTTC. It is translated as CASTPGGHHYEQYF.

The table lists this clone with many counts. Other DNA sequences from this sample encode an identical CDR3 as well. The rearrangement uses TRBV25-1 and TRBJ1-2, with 9 bases fitting TRBD1. Germline CDR1 reads MGHDK; CDR2 reads SYGVNS. The trim removed 3 bases at V and 8 bases at J, leaving 4 bases unmatched. The CDR3 runs 13 residues. DNA for the CDR3: TGTGCCAGCAGTGACACAGGGGGCCGGGGCTACACCTTC. This encodes CASSDTGGRGYTF.